The entry below gives a single T cell receptor beta chain sequence along with its context. Its specificity is not known. How the authors handled the data: Counting gave a median of around 100,000 TCRs per sample, with values ranging from roughly 20,000 to 700,000. TCRdb analysed the RACE reads with MiXCR anew, one entry per CDR3 protein. TCRdb's processing, not the authors' own work, is the source of the V and J calls. Of approximately 97,000 distinct CDR3 sequences listed, approximately 10% are singletons. Germline V gives CDR1 SGHTA, CDR2 FQGNSA. The CDR3 is 16 residues long. The V and J ends lost 1 base and 7 bases, in that order; junction bases with no gene match: 6. The data originate from a study of human T cells and chemical hapten exposure. Study conclusions and caveats: Healthy people's immune response may differ from that of the donors, who had alopecia.

Described time point: patch test 2, 6 weeks after DPC sensitization. Treatment noted: therapeutic diphenylcyclopropenone sensitization with weekly scalp DPC. This chain uses TRBV7-2 with TRBJ2-1; TRBD2 aligns across 11 bases. The source is a woman between 40 and 55 years old with alopecia areata. Some clones in this sample may be carry-over from other donors' samples. The sample consisted of whole blood, taken in connection with sensitization to the hapten diphenylcyclopropenone (DPC). Here the CDR3 DNA reads TGTGCCAGCAGCTTAGGGGTAGCGGGAGGGGAGAATGAGCAGTTCTTC. It yields the protein CASSLGVAGGENEQFF.